This T cell receptor (beta chain) appears in the sequencing data of a study of T cells in Graves' hyperthyroidism and ophthalmopathy. General study points: Blood also held most thyroid clonotypes expanded beyond 0.001.

The PBMCs were taken from 10 ml of fresh peripheral blood. This clonotype has ten or more counts. Its target is unknown. TCR beta CDR3 regions were amplified from RNA transcripts. Initially, a first-round RT-PCR of the TCR CDR3 employed the HTBI primer set. TCRdb re-analysed the multiplex PCR reads in MiXCR, keeping a single row per CDR3 protein. This table has about 200,000 distinct CDR3 sequences, roughly 18% appearing once. V gave up 4 bases and J gave up 0 bases; unmatched junction bases: 5. CDR1 and CDR2 (germline): SEHNR, FQNEAQ (reference sequence). The CDR3 length is 16 residues. This chain links TRBV7-9 with TRBJ2-1; 8 nucleotides match TRBD2. This sequence originates from a man aged 40-49 years with Graves' hyperthyroidism. The sequenced material came from blood. The CDR3 loop reads CASSSVAGSSYNEQFF. The CDR3 DNA follows: TGTGCCAGCAGCTCGGTAGCGGGGAGCTCCTACAATGAGCAGTTCTTC. The whole variable domain, filled in from reference TRBV7-9 and TRBJ2-1, reads DTGVSQNPRHKITKRGQNVTFRCDPISEHNRLYWYRQTLGQGPEFLTYFQNEAQLEKSRLLSDRFSAERPKGSFSTLEIQRTEQGDSAMYLCASSSVAGSSYNEQFFGPGTRLTVL.